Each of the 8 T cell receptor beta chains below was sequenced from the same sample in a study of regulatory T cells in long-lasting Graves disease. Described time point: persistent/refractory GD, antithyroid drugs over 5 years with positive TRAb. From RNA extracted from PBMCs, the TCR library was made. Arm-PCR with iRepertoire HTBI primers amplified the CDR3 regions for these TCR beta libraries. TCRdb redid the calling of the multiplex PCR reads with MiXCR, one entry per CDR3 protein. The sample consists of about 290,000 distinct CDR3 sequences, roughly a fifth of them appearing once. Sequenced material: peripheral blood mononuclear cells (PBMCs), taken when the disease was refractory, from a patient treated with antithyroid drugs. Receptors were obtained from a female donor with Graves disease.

CDR3 protein: CSASPSLYGYTF. CDR3 sequence (DNA): TGCAGTGCTAGCCCAAGCCTCTATGGCTACACCTTC. This chain connects TRBV20-1 to TRBJ1-2, with unresolved D. This CDR3 has 12 amino acids. Germline-derived CDR1 and CDR2 are DFQATT and SNEGSKA (reference sequence). The V and J ends lost 3 bases and 4 bases respectively, with 9 bases between them.

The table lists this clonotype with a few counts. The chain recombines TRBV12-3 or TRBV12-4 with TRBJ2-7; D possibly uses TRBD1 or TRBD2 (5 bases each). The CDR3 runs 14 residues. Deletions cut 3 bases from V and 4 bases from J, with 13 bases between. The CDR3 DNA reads TGTGCCAGCAGTTTCTCCCGGGACGATTACGAGCAGTACTTC. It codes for CASSFSRDDYEQYF.

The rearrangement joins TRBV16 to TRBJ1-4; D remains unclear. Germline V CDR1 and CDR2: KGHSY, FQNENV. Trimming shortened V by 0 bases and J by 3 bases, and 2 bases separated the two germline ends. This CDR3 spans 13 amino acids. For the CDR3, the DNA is TGTGCCAGCAGCCAATCTCCTAATGAAAAACTGTTTTTT. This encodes CASSQSPNEKLFF.

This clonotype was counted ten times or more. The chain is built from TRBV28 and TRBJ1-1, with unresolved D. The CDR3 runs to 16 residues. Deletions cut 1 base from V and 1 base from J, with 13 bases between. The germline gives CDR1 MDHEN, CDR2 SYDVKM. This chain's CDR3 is CASSLYLALGNTEAFF. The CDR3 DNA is TGTGCCAGCAGTTTATATCTAGCCTTAGGGAACACTGAAGCTTTCTTT.

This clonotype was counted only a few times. CDR3 in amino acids: CAWNGDTIYF. DNA of the CDR3: TGTGCCTGGAACGGGGACACCATATATTTT. The V gene is TRBV30, the J gene TRBJ1-3; D gene uncertain. V dropped 4 bases and J dropped 8 bases, with 6 bases sitting between them. This CDR3 is 10 amino acids long. The germline V gene has CDR1 GTSNPN and CDR2 SVGIG (reference sequence).

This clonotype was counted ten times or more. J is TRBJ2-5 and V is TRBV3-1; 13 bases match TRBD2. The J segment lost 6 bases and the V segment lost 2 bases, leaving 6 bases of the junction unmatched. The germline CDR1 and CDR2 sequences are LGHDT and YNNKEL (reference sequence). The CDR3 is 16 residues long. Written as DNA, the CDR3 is TGTGCCAGCAGCCAAACTCGGACTAGCGGGAGACAGACCCAGTACTTC. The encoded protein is CASSQTRTSGRQTQYF.

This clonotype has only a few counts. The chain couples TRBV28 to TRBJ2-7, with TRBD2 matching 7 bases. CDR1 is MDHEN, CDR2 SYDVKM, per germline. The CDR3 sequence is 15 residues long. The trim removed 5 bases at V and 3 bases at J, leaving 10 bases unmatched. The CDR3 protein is CASSGGEAANYEQYF. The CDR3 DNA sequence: TGTGCCAGCAGTGGGGGGGAGGCAGCCAACTACGAGCAGTACTTC.

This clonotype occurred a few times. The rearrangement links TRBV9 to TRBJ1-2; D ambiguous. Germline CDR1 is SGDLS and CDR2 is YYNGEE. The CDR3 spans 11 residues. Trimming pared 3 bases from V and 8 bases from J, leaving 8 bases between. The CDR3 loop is CASSGVGGYTF. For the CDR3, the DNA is TGTGCCAGCAGCGGAGTGGGGGGCTACACCTTC.